These T cell receptor beta chains were read from a single sample in a study of response to subunit inactivated influenza vaccine. TCRdb analysed the RT-PCR reads with MiXCR anew, one entry per CDR3 protein. This table holds about 520,000 distinct CDR3 sequences, 7.2% found once. Sequences were derived from PBMCs from blood, sampled about 23 months after vaccination. Receptors originate from a man aged 45 to 75 who received an inactivated influenza vaccine. CDR3s leave out the opening cysteine and the closing phenylalanine or tryptophan. The order of the fields is D gene, V gene, J gene, CDR3 protein. The D gene is left open where the match is weak.

NA	TRBV20-1	TRBJ2-5	SAEDETQY
NA	TRBV20-1	TRBJ1-6	SAQTEHNSPLH
NA	TRBV24-1	TRBJ2-5	ATSAATGDQETQY
NA	TRBV11-2	TRBJ2-3	ASSLFGASAPDTQY
NA	TRBV5-1	TRBJ1-1	ASSVSQGVEAF
NA	TRBV7-9	TRBJ2-3	ASSKAGGTDTQY
NA	TRBV15	TRBJ2-1	ATSRGRETAGEQF
TRBD1	TRBV20-1	TRBJ1-4	SASGTGKRKLF
NA	TRBV15	TRBJ2-4	ATSRDRPRQNIQY
TRBD1	TRBV30	TRBJ2-3	AYQDRGRDTQY
TRBD2	TRBV6-2/TRBV6-3	TRBJ2-2	ASSYSGRLTGELF
NA	TRBV10-3	TRBJ1-1	AISQETMNTEAF
TRBD2	TRBV7-6	TRBJ2-1	ASSPSGRGLNEQF
NA	TRBV5-1	TRBJ2-1	ASSPVDRSPYNEQF
NA	TRBV4-3	TRBJ1-2	ASSLSAHSPSSRTYGYT
NA	TRBV3-1	TRBJ1-5	ASSQGQGNHQPQH
NA	TRBV7-3	TRBJ1-4	ASSSDRTLATNEKLF
NA	TRBV25-1	TRBJ2-7	ASSGRGPYEQY
NA	TRBV2	TRBJ1-6	ASSEAPGSSYNSPLH
NA	TRBV28	TRBJ2-5	ASSLYVGGLQETQY
NA	TRBV4-3	TRBJ2-7	ASSKQRGFSYEQY
TRBD1	TRBV15	TRBJ2-1	ATAGTGSGEQF
TRBD1	TRBV7-3	TRBJ2-3	ASSLTTGGGTDTQY
TRBD1	TRBV7-8	TRBJ2-7	ASSSYRDRGYEQY
NA	TRBV10-3	TRBJ2-5	AIRRGGIGLYQETQY
NA	TRBV14	TRBJ2-1	ASSRTGLYNEQF
TRBD1	TRBV29-1	TRBJ2-7	SVGDGTGVYEQY